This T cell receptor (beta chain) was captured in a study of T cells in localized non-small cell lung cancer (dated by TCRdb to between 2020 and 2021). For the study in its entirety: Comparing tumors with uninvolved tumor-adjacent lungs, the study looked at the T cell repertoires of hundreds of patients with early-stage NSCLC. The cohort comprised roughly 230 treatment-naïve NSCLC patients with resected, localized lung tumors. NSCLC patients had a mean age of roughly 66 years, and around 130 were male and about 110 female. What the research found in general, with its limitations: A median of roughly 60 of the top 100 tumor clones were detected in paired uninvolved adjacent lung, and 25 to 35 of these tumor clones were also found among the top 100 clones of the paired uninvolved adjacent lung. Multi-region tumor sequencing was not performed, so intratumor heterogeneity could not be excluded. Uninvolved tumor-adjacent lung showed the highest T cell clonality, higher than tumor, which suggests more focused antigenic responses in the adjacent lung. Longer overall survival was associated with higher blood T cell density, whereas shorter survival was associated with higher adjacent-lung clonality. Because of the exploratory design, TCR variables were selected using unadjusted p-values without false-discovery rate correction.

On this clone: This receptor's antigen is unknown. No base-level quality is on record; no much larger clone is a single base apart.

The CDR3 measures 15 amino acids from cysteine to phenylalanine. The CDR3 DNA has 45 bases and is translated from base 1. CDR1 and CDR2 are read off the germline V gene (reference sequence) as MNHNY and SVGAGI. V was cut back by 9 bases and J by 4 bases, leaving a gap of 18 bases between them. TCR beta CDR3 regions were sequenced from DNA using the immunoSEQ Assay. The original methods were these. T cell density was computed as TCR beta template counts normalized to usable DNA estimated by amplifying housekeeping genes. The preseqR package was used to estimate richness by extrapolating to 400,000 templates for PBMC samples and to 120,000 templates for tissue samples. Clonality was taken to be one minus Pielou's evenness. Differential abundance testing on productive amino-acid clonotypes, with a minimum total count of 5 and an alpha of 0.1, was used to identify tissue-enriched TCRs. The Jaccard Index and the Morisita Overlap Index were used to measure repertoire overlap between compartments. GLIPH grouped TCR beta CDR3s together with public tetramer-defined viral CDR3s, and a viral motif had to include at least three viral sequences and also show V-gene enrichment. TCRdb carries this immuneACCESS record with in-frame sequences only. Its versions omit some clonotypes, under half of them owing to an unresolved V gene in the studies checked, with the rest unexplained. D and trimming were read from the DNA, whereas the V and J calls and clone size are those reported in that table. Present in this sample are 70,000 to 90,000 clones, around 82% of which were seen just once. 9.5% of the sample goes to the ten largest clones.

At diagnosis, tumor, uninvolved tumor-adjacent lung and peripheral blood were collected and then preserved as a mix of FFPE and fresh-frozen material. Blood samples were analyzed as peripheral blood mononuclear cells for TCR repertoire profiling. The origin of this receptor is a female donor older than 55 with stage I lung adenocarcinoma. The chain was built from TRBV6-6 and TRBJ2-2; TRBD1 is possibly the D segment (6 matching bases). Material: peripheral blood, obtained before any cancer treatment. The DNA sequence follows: TGTGCCAGTTTTCGGACAGCTCGAGGCACCGGGGAGCTGTTTTTT. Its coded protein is CASFRTARGTGELFF.